This passage covers 30 T cell receptor beta chains from one sample sequenced in a study of blood T cell repertoires in COVID-19. Produced via immunoSEQ multiplex PCR; TCRdb's table is partial and in-frame only. The sample has approximately 290,000 clones, more than 65% seen once; the top ten hold less than 20%. The specimen was peripheral blood. These receptors all stem from a person in their 70s with COVID-19, enrolled during active disease.

The chain couples TRBV7-7 to TRBJ2-1; TRBD2 aligns across 10 bases. J was trimmed by 6 bases and V by 5 bases; bases with no gene match: 7. The germline V gene has CDR1 SSHAT and CDR2 FNYEAQ (reference sequence). There are 15 residues in the CDR3. CDR3: CASSPTSGITNEQFF. CDR3 DNA sequence: TGTGCCAGCAGCCCCACTAGCGGGATAACCAATGAGCAGTTCTTC.

The gene calls are TRBV28 and TRBJ1-4, with TRBD1 matching over 7 bases. The CDR3 is made up of 17 amino acids. Germline CDR1 is MDHEN and CDR2 is SYDVKM. V dropped 4 bases and J dropped 0; count of bases not matched to a gene: 8. Written as DNA, the CDR3 is TGTGCCAGCAGTTCCTGGGCAGGGGGGACAACTAATGAAAAACTGTTTTTT. Residues: CASSSWAGGTTNEKLFF.

This clone has just one count. This sequence joins TRBV4-1 and TRBJ1-4; 7 nucleotides agree with TRBD1. The CDR3 totals 17 residues. Germline loops: CDR1 MGHRA, CDR2 YSYEKL. V dropped 0 bases and J dropped 7; count of bases not matched to a gene: 11. The CDR3 sequence: CASSQETTGARGEKLFF. The CDR3 coding sequence is TGCGCCAGCAGCCAAGAGACAACAGGGGCCAGGGGTGAAAAACTGTTTTTT.

This clone has just a few counts. This chain joins TRBV2 and TRBJ1-1, with D maybe TRBD1 (5 bases). Germline CDR1 SNHLY, CDR2 FYNNEI. The CDR3 contains 15 residues. Trimming shortened V by 6 bases and J by 6 bases, and 20 bases separated the two germline ends. DNA of the CDR3: TGTGCCAGCAGCACGAATTTAGGGGCGTCTTCTGAAGCTTTCTTT. Protein product: CASSTNLGASSEAFF.

This clone appeared a few times. This sequence joins TRBV6-5 and TRBJ1-5; D gene ambiguous. The CDR3 extends over 14 amino acids. Between the trimmed V and J ends, which lost 0 bases and 1 base, there was a span of 4 bases. Germline V lookup: CDR1 MNHEY, CDR2 SVGAGI. This CDR3 is CASSYSPSNQPQHF. For the CDR3, the DNA is TGTGCCAGCAGTTACTCCCCAAGCAATCAGCCCCAGCATTTT.

The table lists this clone with a few counts. The chain recombines TRBV7-6 with TRBJ2-3; 8 bases line up with TRBD2. Looked up from germline, CDR1 is SGHVS and CDR2 is FNYEAQ. This CDR3 contains 16 residues. V trimming: 2 bases; J trimming: 2 bases; junction bases outside the gene matches: 6. The CDR3 bases are TGTGCCAGCAGCTTACCGGGAGGGTATCCCACAGATACGCAGTATTTT. Protein: CASSLPGGYPTDTQYF.

This rearrangement joins TRBV5-5 to TRBJ2-1; D not resolved. The CDR3 extends over 15 amino acids. V lost 0 bases and J lost 5, with 12 bases in between. From germline, CDR1 is SGHKS and CDR2 YYEKEE (reference sequence). The CDR3 protein is CASSLEWLLNNEQFF. The CDR3 coding sequence is TGTGCCAGCAGCTTGGAGTGGCTGTTAAACAATGAGCAGTTCTTC. Full variable domain (rest looked up from reference TRBV5-5 and TRBJ2-1): DAGVTQSPTHLIKTRGQQVTLRCSPISGHKSVSWYQQVLGQGPQFIFQYYEKEERGRGNFPDRFSARQFPNYSSELNVNALLLGDSALYLCASSLEWLLNNEQFFGPGTRLTVL.

The gene calls are TRBV6-5 and TRBJ2-3; D possibly corresponds to TRBD2 (6 bases). V lost 10 bases and J 1 base, leaving 15 bases between the germline ends. The CDR3 extends over 14 amino acids. Per the germline V gene, CDR1 is MNHEY and CDR2 is SVGAGI. The CDR3 nucleotides are TGTGCCACCCCGGGTGGGGAGGGCACAGATACGCAGTATTTT. The encoded protein is CATPGGEGTDTQYF.

This clone appeared once. This rearrangement joins TRBV11-2 to TRBJ1-1; maybe TRBD1 (6 bases). The CDR3 is made up of 13 amino acids. CDR1 and CDR2 from the germline V gene are SGHAT and FQNNGV. Trimming took off 5 bases at V and 3 bases at J, with 10 bases between the two ends. The CDR3 protein is CASSPAGDTEAFF. The CDR3 nucleotides are TGTGCCAGCAGCCCTGCAGGGGACACTGAAGCTTTCTTT.

The chain combines TRBV11-3 with TRBJ2-5; D remains ambiguous. The germline V gene has CDR1 SGHNT and CDR2 YENEEA. The CDR3 is 14 residues long. Trimming removed 1 base at V and 5 bases at J, with 11 bases between. CDR3 sequence: CASSLVSNSETQYF. Here the CDR3 DNA reads TGTGCCAGCAGCTTAGTCTCGAACTCGGAGACCCAGTACTTC.

CDR3: CASSLRPTGGPGNTIYF. The CDR3 region has the DNA TGTGCCAGCAGCCTACGACCCACAGGGGGGCCTGGAAACACCATATATTTT. The rearrangement links TRBV7-2 to TRBJ1-3; the match to TRBD1 covers 8 bases. The J segment lost 2 bases and the V segment lost 5 bases, leaving 11 bases of the junction unmatched. Germline-derived CDR1 and CDR2 are SGHTA and FQGNSA. The CDR3 totals 17 residues.

J is TRBJ1-5 and V is TRBV29-1; a possible D gene is TRBD1 (5 bases). The CDR3 length is 14 residues. In germline, CDR1 is SQVTM, CDR2 ANQGSEA. The ends were cut back, 6 bases at V and 3 bases at J, with 15 bases in the middle. The CDR3 sequence: CSVGPAGINQPQHF. In DNA, the CDR3 is TGCAGCGTAGGCCCGGCAGGGATCAATCAGCCCCAGCATTTT.

The rearrangement joins TRBV11-2 to TRBJ1-6; 8 positions agree with TRBD1. Germline CDR1 and CDR2: SGHAT and FQNNGV. With V trimmed by 4 bases and J by 9 bases, 5 bases remained unmatched. CDR3 length equals 14 residues. CDR3 coding DNA: TGTGCCAGCAGCTCGACAGGGGAATTTTCACCCCTCCACTTT. Its translation: CASSSTGEFSPLHF. The full variable domain, with the rest looked up from reference TRBV11-2 and TRBJ1-6, is EAGVAQSPRYKIIEKRQSVAFWCNPISGHATLYWYQQILGQGPKLLIQFQNNGVVDDSQLPKDRFSAERLKGVDSTLKIQPAKLEDSAVYLCASSSTGEFSPLHFGNGTRLTVT.

V usage is TRBV12-3 or TRBV12-4 and J usage is TRBJ2-3; D might be TRBD1 (6 bases). V shed 3 bases and J shed 4 bases, with 8 bases lying between them. CDR3 length equals 13 residues. The CDR3 region is CASSFKGADTQYF. DNA of the CDR3: TGTGCCAGCAGTTTCAAGGGGGCAGATACGCAGTATTTT.

The chain combines TRBV7-3 with TRBJ2-3; 7 nucleotides agree with TRBD2. Germline V gene lookup returns CDR1 SGHTA and CDR2 FQGTGA. With V trimmed by 5 bases and J by 4 bases, 9 bases remained unmatched. CDR3 length: 15 residues. CDR3 amino acids: CASSTVAGAADTQYF. The CDR3 DNA is TGTGCCAGCAGCACAGTTGCGGGAGCAGCAGATACGCAGTATTTT.

J is TRBJ2-3 and V is TRBV5-1, with a tentative D call TRBD2 (5 bases). Germline lookup yields CDR1 SGHRS and CDR2 YFSETQ. The ends were cut back, 0 bases at V and 3 bases at J, with 5 bases in the middle. This CDR3 is built from 13 residues. The CDR3 region has the DNA TGCGCCAGCAGCTTGGGGGAGACAGATACGCAGTATTTT. Encoded protein: CASSLGETDTQYF.

The genes are TRBV5-4 and TRBJ2-7; 8 nucleotides match TRBD2. The CDR3 is 14 amino acids. Trimming removed 6 bases from V and 2 bases from J; junction bases left unmatched: 7. Germline loops: CDR1 SGHNT, CDR2 YYREEE (reference sequence). CDR3 in DNA: TGTGCCAGCACCAAGCGGGGGATTACCTACGAGCAGTACTTC. Its translation is CASTKRGITYEQYF.

The CDR3 loop is CASSLISGRPGEKLFF. In DNA, the CDR3 is TGTGCCAGCAGCTTAATTAGCGGGCGACCAGGTGAAAAACTGTTTTTT. V usage is TRBV11-2 and J usage is TRBJ1-4; D gene unclear. Germline V gene data show CDR1 as SGHAT and CDR2 as FQNNGV. Trimming stripped 2 bases from V and 7 bases from J, with 17 bases between. The CDR3 consists of 16 residues.

The V gene is TRBV6-1, the J gene TRBJ2-1, with D possibly matching TRBD2 (5 bases). V gave up 1 base and J gave up 7 bases, with 11 bases separating them. The CDR3 is 14 residues long. CDR1 and CDR2 from the germline V gene are MNHNS and SASEGT. DNA for the CDR3: TGTGCCAGCAGTGAAGTTCGGGGAGTTAATGAGCAGTTCTTC. Its protein product is CASSEVRGVNEQFF.

This chain connects TRBV7-6 to TRBJ2-2; D uncertain. The germline V and J ends were trimmed by 2 bases and 0 bases, with 7 bases remaining between them. The CDR3 extends over 15 amino acids. Looked up from germline, CDR1 is SGHVS and CDR2 is FNYEAQ. CDR3 DNA: TGTGCCAGCAGCTTATGGCGGTCGAACACCGGGGAGCTGTTTTTT. Protein product: CASSLWRSNTGELFF.

The chain is built from TRBV6-6 and TRBJ1-5; 8 bases are shared with TRBD1. The CDR3 length is 14 residues. The germline CDR1 and CDR2 sequences are MNHNY and SVGAGI (reference sequence). Trimming removed 7 bases from V and 2 bases from J; junction bases left unmatched: 4. Written as DNA, the CDR3 is TGTGCCAGCAACCCGGACAGGGGCAATCAGCCCCAGCATTTT. This gives the protein CASNPDRGNQPQHF.

This chain links TRBV7-2 with TRBJ1-6; D gene unclear. This CDR3 contains 17 residues. The germline V gene has CDR1 SGHTA and CDR2 FQGNSA. The V gene lost 8 bases and the J gene lost 0 bases, with 17 bases spanning the gap. The CDR3 here is CASSPGRGSSYNSPLHF. CDR3 coding DNA: TGTGCCAGCTCCCCTGGACGCGGGAGCTCCTATAATTCACCCCTCCACTTT.

The chain combines TRBV10-3 with TRBJ2-1; 9 bases match TRBD1. CDR3 length equals 14 residues. The V gene's germline CDR1 is ENHRY and CDR2 SYGVKD. V gave up 5 bases and J gave up 11 bases; unmatched junction bases: 10. The CDR3 is CAISRDRDNKKQFF. The CDR3 bases are TGTGCCATCAGTAGGGACAGGGATAACAAAAAGCAGTTCTTC.

V and J are TRBV7-9 and TRBJ1-2; D not resolved. CDR3 length: 14 residues. Between the trimmed V and J ends, which lost 5 bases and 4 bases, there was a span of 14 bases. The germline V gene has CDR1 SEHNR and CDR2 FQNEAQ (reference sequence). CDR3 residues: CASSTDRASYGYTF. Written as DNA, the CDR3 is TGTGCCAGCAGCACCGATCGTGCCAGCTATGGCTACACCTTC.

The genes are TRBV19 and TRBJ2-7; 7 positions agree with TRBD1. From germline, CDR1 is LNHDA and CDR2 SQIVND (reference sequence). V was pared by 5 bases and J by 1 base, with 8 bases of the junction left unmatched. The CDR3 totals 15 residues. This CDR3 is CASSFLGGASYEQYF. CDR3 DNA sequence: TGTGCCAGTAGTTTCCTAGGGGGCGCGTCCTACGAGCAGTACTTC.

The chain employs TRBV29-1 and TRBJ2-1; 12 bases fit TRBD2. Germline V gene sequence: CDR1 SQVTM, CDR2 ANQGSEA. Trimming cost V 5 bases and J 4 bases; bases outside gene matches: 6. This CDR3 is 15 amino acids long. The DNA of the CDR3 is TGCAGCGTTACTCTAGCGGGAGGGGTGTACAATGAGCAGTTCTTC. Translated: CSVTLAGGVYNEQFF.

The chain links TRBV9 to TRBJ2-1, with D possibly being TRBD2 (5 bases). Germline CDR1 reads SGDLS; CDR2 reads YYNGEE. This CDR3 is 13 amino acids long. Trimming removed 10 bases at V and 4 bases at J, with 15 bases between. The CDR3 nucleotides read TGTGCCTCCGGCCCGGGAAGGTACAATGAGCAGTTCTTC. Translating gives CASGPGRYNEQFF.

The CDR3 is CASSVGGTGQETQYF. Here the CDR3 DNA reads TGTGCCAGCAGCGTAGGTGGGACAGGGCAAGAGACCCAGTACTTC. The rearrangement joins TRBV9 to TRBJ2-5, with TRBD1 matching over 9 bases. The CDR3 runs 15 residues. Germline trimming cut 0 bases from V and 2 bases from J; bases unmatched to any gene: 2. CDR1 SGDLS and CDR2 YYNGEE come from the germline V gene.

V is TRBV6-5 and J is TRBJ2-7, with 14 bases that match TRBD2. V trimming: 5 bases; J trimming: 3 bases; junction bases outside the gene matches: 3. This CDR3 has 15 amino acids. The V gene's germline CDR1 is MNHEY and CDR2 SVGAGI. CDR3 protein: CASSRTSGRIYEQYF. CDR3 DNA: TGTGCCAGCAGTCGGACTAGCGGGAGGATCTACGAGCAGTACTTC.

The chain couples TRBV5-4 to TRBJ2-7, with D possibly matching TRBD1 (6 bases). CDR1 and CDR2 (germline): SGHNT, YYREEE (reference sequence). V lost 5 bases to trimming and J lost 1 base, with 10 bases between them. The CDR3 totals 13 residues. The CDR3 region is CASSVTGSYEQYF. Written as DNA, the CDR3 is TGTGCCAGCAGTGTGACAGGATCCTACGAGCAGTACTTC.